Listed here are 21 T cell receptor beta chains from one sample, sequenced in a study of T-cell reconstitution after alpha-beta-depleted transplantation in children. The library targeted TCRbeta and was prepared with unique molecular identifiers. TCRdb re-called the PCR reads with MiXCR, one entry per CDR3 protein. The sample yields approximately 350,000 distinct CDR3 sequences, roughly 15% seen once. The source was PBMCs, mostly from graft donor cells, collected 360 days after TCRalphabeta/CD19-depleted stem cell transplant. These receptor sequences come from a male patient aged 2-9 years who had a stem cell transplant for acute lymphoblastic leukemia, so the T cells may come from the graft donor.

The CDR3 region is CASSSPGGFTKNIQYF. As DNA, the CDR3 is TGTGCCAGCAGTTCCCCGGGCGGTTTCACCAAAAACATTCAGTACTTC. The chain recombines TRBV11-2 with TRBJ2-4; no firm D call. The CDR3 runs 16 residues. V lost 6 bases, J lost 2 bases, and 17 bases lay in between. CDR1 is SGHAT and CDR2 is FQNNGV in the germline V gene.

This clonotype was seen more than once but under ten times. V gene TRBV21-1 combines with J gene TRBJ2-5; TRBD1, the table's D call, was not compared with the DNA. TRBV21-1 corresponds to a pseudogene. This CDR3 is built from 15 residues. CDR3 amino acids: CASSGPGQGQETQYF. The CDR3 DNA reads TGTGCCAGCAGCGGACCGGGACAGGGACAAGAGACCCAGTACTTC.

This clonotype came up a few times. This chain connects TRBV7-9 to TRBJ2-1; a weak D match, TRBD2 (6 bases). This CDR3 has 15 amino acids. The germline CDR1 and CDR2 sequences are SEHNR and FQNEAQ (reference sequence). V was cut by 4 bases and J by 4 bases, with 14 bases left in between. In nucleotides, the CDR3 is TGTGCCAGCAGCTCTCCCGGGACTCGGTACAATGAGCAGTTCTTC. Residues: CASSSPGTRYNEQFF.

The chain couples TRBV6-5 to TRBJ2-3; 13 positions match TRBD2. In germline, CDR1 is MNHEY, CDR2 SVGAGI. Trimming took 6 bases from V and 1 from J; bases not matched to a gene: 25. CDR3 length equals 23 residues. The CDR3 DNA sequence: TGTGCCAGCAGACCCTCATGGGGGTCCGGACTAGCGGGAGTCACCAGGGGCACAGATACGCAGTATTTT. Its protein is CASRPSWGSGLAGVTRGTDTQYF.

The rearrangement joins TRBV29-1 to TRBJ2-3; the match to TRBD2 covers 10 bases. Germline loops: CDR1 SQVTM, CDR2 ANQGSEA. This CDR3 region has 20 residues. Unmatched junction bases numbered 24, after V lost 1 base and J lost 8 bases. CDR3 protein: CSVEGSDLAGVGPFEGTQYF. The CDR3 region has the DNA TGCAGCGTTGAAGGCTCAGATCTAGCGGGAGTGGGCCCCTTCGAAGGTACGCAGTATTTT.

This clonotype occurred a few times. This chain joins TRBV5-1 and TRBJ2-3; D gene uncertain. Germline lookup yields CDR1 SGHRS and CDR2 YFSETQ. The CDR3 totals 13 residues. V was clipped by 5 bases and J by 4 bases, with 11 bases between them. The chain's CDR3 is CASSREPPDTQYF. CDR3 nucleotide sequence: TGCGCCAGCAGTCGAGAACCACCAGATACGCAGTATTTT.

CDR3 in DNA: TGTGCCAGGATATCGACAGGGAAGGGGGACGAGCAGTACTTC. It is translated as CARISTGKGDEQYF. The chain employs TRBV19 and TRBJ2-7; 7 bases map to TRBD1. The CDR3 consists of 14 residues. J was trimmed by 5 bases and V by 9 bases; bases with no gene match: 13. Germline V gene data show CDR1 as LNHDA and CDR2 as SQIVND (reference sequence).

V gene TRBV19 combines with J gene TRBJ2-5; D is perhaps TRBD1 (5 bases). Trimming removed 8 bases at V and 0 bases at J, with 10 bases between. Per the germline V gene, CDR1 is LNHDA and CDR2 is SQIVND (reference sequence). This CDR3 is 13 amino acids long. The CDR3 protein is CASGPGYQETQYF. The CDR3 DNA sequence: TGTGCCAGTGGACCAGGGTACCAAGAGACCCAGTACTTC.

As concerns this clonotype: This may be a read error, as it is one base from a much larger clone. The chain carries TRBV12-3 or TRBV12-4 and TRBJ2-2; TRBD2 matches 11 bases. J lost 4 bases, V lost 5 bases, and 6 bases had no gene match. The CDR3 runs to 16 residues. For the CDR3, the DNA is TGTGCCAGCAGTAGCGGGACTAGCGGTACCACCGGGGAGCTGTTTTTT. Translated, it gives CASSSGTSGTTGELFF.

V is TRBV27 and J is TRBJ2-5; D call uncertain. With 5 bases removed from V and 2 bases from J, the gap between germline ends came to 12 bases. The CDR3 is 14 residues long. In germline, CDR1 is MNHEY, CDR2 SMNVEV (reference sequence). CDR3: CASSPRIQQETQYF. In DNA, the CDR3 is TGTGCCAGCAGTCCACGAATCCAACAAGAGACCCAGTACTTC.

This clonotype showed up many times. V usage is TRBV20-1 and J usage is TRBJ2-3; a possible D gene is TRBD2 (5 bases). V was pared by 3 bases and J by 1 base, with 14 bases between. CDR1 and CDR2 from the germline V gene are DFQATT and SNEGSKA (reference sequence). The CDR3 length is 15 residues. The CDR3 loop is CSARERGGGTDTQYF. The CDR3 DNA sequence: TGCAGTGCTAGGGAAAGAGGAGGAGGCACAGATACGCAGTATTTT.

The chain carries TRBV2 and TRBJ2-1, with 10 bases identical to TRBD2. The CDR3 has 15 amino acids. V was pared by 3 bases and J by 5 bases, with 4 bases of the junction left unmatched. CDR1 and CDR2 (germline): SNHLY, FYNNEI. The CDR3: CASSDPSGRDNEQFF. CDR3 bases: TGTGCCAGCAGTGATCCCAGCGGGAGGGACAATGAGCAGTTCTTC. The full variable domain, completed using reference TRBV2 and TRBJ2-1, is EPEVTQTPSHQVTQMGQEVILRCVPISNHLYFYWYRQILGQKVEFLVSFYNNEISEKSEIFDDQFSVERPDGSNFTLKIRSTKLEDSAMYFCASSDPSGRDNEQFFGPGTRLTVL.

This clonotype was counted only a few times. The V and J genes are TRBV9 and TRBJ2-1, with TRBD2 identical over 8 bases. CDR1 is SGDLS and CDR2 is YYNGEE in the germline V gene. The CDR3 totals 15 residues. The V segment lost 6 bases and the J segment 2 bases; nucleotides outside the gene matches: 7. The CDR3 protein is CASTEAGVAYNEQFF. CDR3 bases: TGTGCCAGCACCGAAGCGGGAGTCGCCTACAATGAGCAGTTCTTC.

This clonotype has a count of ten or more. The rearrangement uses TRBV7-2 and TRBJ2-5; TRBD1 is a possible D gene (5 bases). This CDR3 region has 15 residues. Germline CDR1 SGHTA, CDR2 FQGNSA. Deletions cut 2 bases from V and 4 bases from J, with 14 bases between. CDR3 coding DNA: TGTGCCAGCAGCTTACTGTCCGCAAGGGGAGAGACCCAGTACTTC. It is translated as CASSLLSARGETQYF.

The J gene is TRBJ2-1, the V gene TRBV4-1; 12 bases agree with TRBD2. The CDR3 extends over 15 amino acids. V was pared by 4 bases and J by 6 bases, with 4 bases of the junction left unmatched. Germline V gene data show CDR1 as MGHRA and CDR2 as YSYEKL. CDR3 DNA sequence: TGCGCCAGCAGCCCCCCTAGCGGGAGGGCCAATGAGCAGTTCTTC. It translates to CASSPPSGRANEQFF.

This clonotype was detected only a few times. The chain carries TRBV2 and TRBJ2-1, with 8 bases matching TRBD2. This CDR3 comprises 15 residues. Germline V gene sequence: CDR1 SNHLY, CDR2 FYNNEI. Trimming removed 7 bases from V and 3 bases from J; junction bases left unmatched: 8. The CDR3 region has the DNA TGTGCCAGCAACCCGGGACTAGTAGTCTACAATGAGCAGTTCTTC. This encodes CASNPGLVVYNEQFF.

There are many counts of this clonotype. The chain combines TRBV6-2 or TRBV6-3 with TRBJ2-7; D is undetermined. Trimming pared 2 bases from V and 4 bases from J, leaving 12 bases between. Germline V lookup: CDR1 MNHEY, CDR2 SVGEGT. This CDR3 is built from 14 residues. CDR3 DNA: TGTGCCAGCAGTTACGGGTCGCTGACGTACGAGCAGTACTTC. It specifies CASSYGSLTYEQYF.

This clonotype was seen a handful of times. This chain uses TRBV6-1 with TRBJ2-7, with 9 positions matching TRBD2. The CDR3 contains 15 residues. The germline CDR1 and CDR2 sequences are MNHNS and SASEGT. With V trimmed by 5 bases and J by 4 bases, 9 bases remained unmatched. The CDR3 DNA sequence: TGTGCCAGCAGTCGTCGGGTTAGCGGGAGTTACGAGCAGTACTTC. Encoded protein: CASSRRVSGSYEQYF.

This clonotype was observed at least ten times. The J gene is TRBJ1-5, the V gene TRBV12-5; D ambiguous. V lost 0 bases and J lost 3, with 12 bases in between. CDR3 length: 16 amino acids. CDR1 is LGHNT and CDR2 is FRNRAP in the germline V gene. DNA of the CDR3: TGTGCTAGTGGTTTGGTACCCTCATACCCCAATCAGCCCCAGCATTTT. This gives the protein CASGLVPSYPNQPQHF.

This clonotype was observed a few times. V gene TRBV18 combines with J gene TRBJ2-5, with D perhaps being TRBD1 or TRBD2 (7 bases each). The CDR3 length is 15 residues. The ends were cut back, 0 bases at V and 5 bases at J, with 13 bases in the middle. Germline CDR1 is KGHSH and CDR2 is LQKENI. CDR3 coding DNA: TGTGCCAGCTCACCACCGGGAGGGGGCAGTGAGACCCAGTACTTC. This codes for CASSPPGGGSETQYF. The whole variable domain, filled in from reference TRBV18 and TRBJ2-5, reads NAGVMQNPRHLVRRRGQEARLRCSPMKGHSHVYWYRQLPEEGLKFMVYLQKENIIDESGMPKERFSAEFPKEGPSILRIQQVVRGDSAAYFCASSPPGGGSETQYFGPGTRLLVL.

This clonotype was seen only a few times. The chain couples TRBV6-2 or TRBV6-3 to TRBJ2-3; TRBD1 or TRBD2 may be the D gene (5 bases each). Deletions cut 5 bases from V and 6 bases from J, with 15 bases between. This CDR3 contains 14 residues. Per the germline V gene, CDR1 is MNHEY and CDR2 is SVGEGT. The CDR3 coding sequence is TGTGCCAGCAGTGTCGGGGCCCTAAGGGATACGCAGTATTTT. Translating gives CASSVGALRDTQYF.